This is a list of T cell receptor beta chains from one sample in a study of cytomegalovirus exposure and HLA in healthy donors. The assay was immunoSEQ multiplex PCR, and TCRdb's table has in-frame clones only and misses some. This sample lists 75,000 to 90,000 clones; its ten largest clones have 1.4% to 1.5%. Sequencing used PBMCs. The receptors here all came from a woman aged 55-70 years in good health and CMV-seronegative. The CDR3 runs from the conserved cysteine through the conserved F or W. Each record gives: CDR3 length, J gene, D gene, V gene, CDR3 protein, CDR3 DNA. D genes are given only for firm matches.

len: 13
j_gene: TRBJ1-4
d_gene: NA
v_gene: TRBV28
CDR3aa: CASSQQGNEKLFF
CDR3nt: TGTGCCAGCAGTCAACAGGGTAATGAAAAACTGTTTTTT

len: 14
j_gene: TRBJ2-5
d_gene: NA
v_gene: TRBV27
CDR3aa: CASSLGGGPETQYF
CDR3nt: TGTGCCAGCAGTTTAGGGGGGGGGCCTGAGACCCAGTACTTC

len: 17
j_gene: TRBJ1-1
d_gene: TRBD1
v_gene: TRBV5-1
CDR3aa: CASSLPISKQGTTEAFF
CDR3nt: TGCGCCAGCAGCTTGCCCATAAGTAAACAGGGGACAACTGAAGCTTTCTTT

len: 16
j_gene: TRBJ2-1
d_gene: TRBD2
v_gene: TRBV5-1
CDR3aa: CASSLPPSGSFGEQFF
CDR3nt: TGCGCCAGCAGCTTGCCTCCTAGCGGGAGTTTTGGTGAGCAGTTCTTC

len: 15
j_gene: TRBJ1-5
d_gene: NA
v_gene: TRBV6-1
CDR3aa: CASSEGWVSNQPQHF
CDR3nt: TGTGCCAGCAGTGAGGGCTGGGTCAGCAATCAGCCCCAGCATTTT

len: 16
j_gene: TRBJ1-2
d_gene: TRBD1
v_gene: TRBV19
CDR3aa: CASSILGPGQGRGYTF
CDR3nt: TGTGCCAGTAGTATTTTGGGACCGGGACAGGGAAGAGGCTACACCTTC

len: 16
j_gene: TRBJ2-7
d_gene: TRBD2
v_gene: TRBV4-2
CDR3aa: CASSQVGLAPDYEQYF
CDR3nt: TGTGCCAGCAGCCAAGTGGGACTAGCGCCCGACTACGAGCAGTACTTC

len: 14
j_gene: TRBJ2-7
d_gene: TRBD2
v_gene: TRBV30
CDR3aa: CAWSVASGSYEQYF
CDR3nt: TGTGCCTGGAGTGTTGCTAGCGGGAGCTACGAGCAGTACTTC

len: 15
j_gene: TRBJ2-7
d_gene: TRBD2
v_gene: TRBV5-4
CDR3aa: CASSLSLAGGYEQYF
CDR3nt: TGTGCCAGCAGCTTGTCACTAGCGGGAGGTTACGAGCAGTACTTC

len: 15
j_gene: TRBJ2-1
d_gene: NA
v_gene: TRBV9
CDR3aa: CASSAGGAGHNEQFF
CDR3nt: TGTGCCAGCAGCGCCGGCGGGGCGGGCCACAATGAGCAGTTCTTC

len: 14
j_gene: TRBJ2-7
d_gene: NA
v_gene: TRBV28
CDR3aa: CASSFLAKSYEQYF
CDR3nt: TGTGCCAGCAGTTTTCTAGCTAAATCCTACGAGCAGTACTTC

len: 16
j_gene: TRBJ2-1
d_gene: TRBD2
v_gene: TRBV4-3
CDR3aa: CASSPSRDRGLAGHFF
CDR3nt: TGCGCCAGCAGCCCCTCGAGGGACAGGGGACTAGCGGGACACTTCTTC

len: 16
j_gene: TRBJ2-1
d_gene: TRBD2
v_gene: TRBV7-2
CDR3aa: CASSLGGSSGGAEQFF
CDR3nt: TGTGCCAGCAGCTTAGGTGGGTCTAGCGGAGGTGCTGAGCAGTTCTTC

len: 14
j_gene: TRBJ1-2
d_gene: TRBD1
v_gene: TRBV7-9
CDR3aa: CASSLGRSGGGYTF
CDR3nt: TGTGCCAGCAGCCTTGGACGCTCAGGGGGTGGCTACACCTTC

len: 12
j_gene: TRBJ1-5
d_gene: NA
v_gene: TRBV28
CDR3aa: CASKQLNQPQHF
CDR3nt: TGTGCCAGCAAACAGCTAAATCAGCCCCAGCATTTT

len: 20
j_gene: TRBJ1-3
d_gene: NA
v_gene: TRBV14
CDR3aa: CASSQEVGSRRLAGGNTIYF
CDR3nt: TGTGCCAGCAGCCAAGAAGTCGGTTCGAGGAGGTTAGCCGGAGGAAACACCATATATTTT

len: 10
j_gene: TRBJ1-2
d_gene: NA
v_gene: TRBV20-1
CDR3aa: CSAQDYGYTF
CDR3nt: TGCAGTGCCCAGGACTATGGCTACACCTTC

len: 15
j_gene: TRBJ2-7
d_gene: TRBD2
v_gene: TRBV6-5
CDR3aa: CASRYSGTSGYEQYF
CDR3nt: TGTGCCAGCAGATACTCCGGGACTAGCGGCTACGAGCAGTACTTC

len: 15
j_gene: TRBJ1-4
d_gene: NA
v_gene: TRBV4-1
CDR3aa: CASSQGSGGDEKLFF
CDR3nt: TGCGCCAGCAGCCAAGGTTCGGGGGGGGATGAAAAACTGTTTTTT

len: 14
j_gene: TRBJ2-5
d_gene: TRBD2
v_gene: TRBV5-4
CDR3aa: CASKTSGPAETQYF
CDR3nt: TGTGCCAGCAAGACTAGCGGACCGGCGGAGACCCAGTACTTC

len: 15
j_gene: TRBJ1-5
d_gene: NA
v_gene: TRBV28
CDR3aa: CASSSPHRVDQPQHF
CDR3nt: TGTGCCAGCAGTTCCCCCCATCGGGTAGATCAGCCCCAGCATTTT

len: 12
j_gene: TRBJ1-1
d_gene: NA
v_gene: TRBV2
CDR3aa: CATTGEETEAFF
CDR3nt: TGTGCCACAACGGGGGAGGAAACTGAAGCTTTCTTT

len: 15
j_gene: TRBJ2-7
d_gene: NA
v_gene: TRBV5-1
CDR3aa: CASRRGRGLDYEQYF
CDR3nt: TGCGCCAGCAGGCGGGGAAGGGGCTTAGATTACGAGCAGTACTTC

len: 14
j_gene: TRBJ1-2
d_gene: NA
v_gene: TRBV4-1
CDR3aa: CASSQDSGGRGYTF
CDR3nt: TGCGCCAGCAGCCAAGATTCTGGCGGGCGTGGCTACACCTTC

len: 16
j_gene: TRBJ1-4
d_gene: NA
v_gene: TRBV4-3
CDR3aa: CASSPLGSGDNEKLFF
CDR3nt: TGCGCCAGCAGCCCTCTCGGGTCAGGGGATAATGAAAAACTGTTTTTT

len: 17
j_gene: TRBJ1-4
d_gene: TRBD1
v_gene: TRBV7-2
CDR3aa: CASSLRTGGATNEKLFF
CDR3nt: TGTGCCAGCAGCTTACGGACAGGGGGCGCAACTAATGAAAAACTGTTTTTT

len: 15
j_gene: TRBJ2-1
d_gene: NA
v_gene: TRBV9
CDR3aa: CASSVQLAEYNEQFF
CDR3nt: TGTGCCAGCAGCGTACAACTAGCAGAGTACAATGAGCAGTTCTTC

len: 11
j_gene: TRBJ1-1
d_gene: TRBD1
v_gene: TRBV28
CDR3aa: CASSTQGSSFF
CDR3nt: TGTGCCAGCAGTACACAGGGGTCGTCTTTCTTT

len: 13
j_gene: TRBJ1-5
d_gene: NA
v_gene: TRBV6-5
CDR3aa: CASSGTFDQPQHF
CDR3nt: TGTGCCAGCAGCGGGACATTCGATCAGCCCCAGCATTTT

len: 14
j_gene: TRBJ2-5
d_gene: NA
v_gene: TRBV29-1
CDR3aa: CSVTKTVTQETQYF
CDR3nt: TGCAGCGTAACGAAGACAGTAACCCAAGAGACCCAGTACTTC

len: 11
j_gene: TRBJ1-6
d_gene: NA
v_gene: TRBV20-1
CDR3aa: CSASLLEPLHF
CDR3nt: TGCAGTGCTAGCTTGCTTGAGCCCCTCCACTTT

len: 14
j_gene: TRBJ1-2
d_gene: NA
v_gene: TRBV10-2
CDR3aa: CASSEDPSDYGYTF
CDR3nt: TGCGCCAGCAGTGAGGACCCCAGCGACTATGGCTACACCTTC

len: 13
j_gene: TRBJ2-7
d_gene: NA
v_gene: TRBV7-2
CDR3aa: CASSMDGTYEQYF
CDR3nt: TGTGCCAGCAGCATGGACGGGACCTACGAGCAGTACTTC

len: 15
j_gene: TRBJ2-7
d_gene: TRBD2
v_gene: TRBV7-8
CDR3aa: CATESGLAGKNEQYF
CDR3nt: TGTGCCACAGAATCCGGACTAGCGGGAAAGAACGAGCAGTACTTC

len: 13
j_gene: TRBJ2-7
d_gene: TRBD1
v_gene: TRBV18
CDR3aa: CASSSTQGYEQYF
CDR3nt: TGTGCCAGCTCATCGACACAGGGGTACGAGCAGTACTTC

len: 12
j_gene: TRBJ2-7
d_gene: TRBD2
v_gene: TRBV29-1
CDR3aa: CSVGLAGIEQYF
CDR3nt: TGCAGCGTTGGACTAGCGGGAATCGAGCAGTACTTC

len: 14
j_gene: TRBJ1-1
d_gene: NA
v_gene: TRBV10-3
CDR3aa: CAITYGGLNTEAFF
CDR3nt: TGTGCCATCACCTACGGCGGGTTGAACACTGAAGCTTTCTTT

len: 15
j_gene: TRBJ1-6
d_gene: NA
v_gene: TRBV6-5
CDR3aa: CASSYSALNNSPLHF
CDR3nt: TGTGCCAGCAGTTACTCGGCTCTGAATAATTCACCCCTCCACTTT

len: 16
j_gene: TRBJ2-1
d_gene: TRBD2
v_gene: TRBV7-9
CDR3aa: CASSPPGLAGSNEQFF
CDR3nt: TGTGCCAGCAGCCCTCCGGGACTAGCGGGCTCCAATGAGCAGTTCTTC

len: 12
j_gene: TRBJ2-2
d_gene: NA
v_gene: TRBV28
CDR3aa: CASRQDTGELFF
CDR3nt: TGTGCCAGCAGACAGGACACCGGGGAGCTGTTTTTT

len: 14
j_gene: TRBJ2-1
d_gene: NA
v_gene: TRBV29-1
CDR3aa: CSVARQASYNEQFF
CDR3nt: TGCAGCGTTGCTCGCCAGGCGTCCTACAATGAGCAGTTCTTC

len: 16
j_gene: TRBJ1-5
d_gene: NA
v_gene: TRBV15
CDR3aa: CATTPGKYDSNQPQHF
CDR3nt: TGTGCCACCACCCCAGGCAAATACGATAGCAATCAGCCCCAGCATTTT

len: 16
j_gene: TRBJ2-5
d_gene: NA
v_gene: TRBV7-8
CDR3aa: CASSLDGRLRGETQYF
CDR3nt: TGTGCCAGCAGCTTAGACGGCAGGCTTCGGGGGGAGACCCAGTACTTC

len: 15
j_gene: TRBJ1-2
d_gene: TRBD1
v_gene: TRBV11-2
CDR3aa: CASSPGTDFNYGYTF
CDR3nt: TGTGCCAGCAGCCCCGGGACAGACTTTAACTATGGCTACACCTTC

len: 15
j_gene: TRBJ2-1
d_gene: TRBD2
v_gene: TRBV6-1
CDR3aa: CASIYGGSPYNEQFF
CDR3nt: TGTGCCAGCATCTACGGCGGGAGTCCTTACAATGAGCAGTTCTTC

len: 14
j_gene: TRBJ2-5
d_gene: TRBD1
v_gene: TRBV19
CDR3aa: CASSFTGDVETQYF
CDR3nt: TGTGCCAGTAGCTTCACAGGGGACGTAGAGACCCAGTACTTC